This passage covers 19 T cell receptor beta chains from one sample sequenced in a study of synovial regulatory T cells in juvenile arthritis. Using immunoSEQ multiplex PCR, the repertoire was profiled, and TCRdb retains in-frame clones only, with some absent. The listing records around 9,900 clones. The sample consisted of Treg cells from blood. Stated subset: remaining (HLA-DR-negative) circulating blood Treg cells. The source is a donor aged 2 to 35 with juvenile idiopathic arthritis.

This sequence joins TRBV7-9 and TRBJ2-1. This CDR3 spans 14 amino acids. No DNA sequence is on record. The germline gives CDR1 SEHNR, CDR2 FQNEAQ (reference sequence). This CDR3 is CASSFLDLWDEQFF.

J is TRBJ2-6 and V is TRBV4-3; TCRdb's D call, TRBD2, is unchecked because there is no DNA. This CDR3 region has 15 residues. No DNA has been recorded. Germline V gene sequence: CDR1 LGHNA, CDR2 YSLEER. Here the CDR3 reads CASSEETGGANVLTF.

The rearrangement links TRBV6-1 to TRBJ2-2; the TCRdb call, TRBD1, lacks DNA for checking. The CDR3 loop spans 20 amino acids. No DNA is given. The V gene's germline CDR1 is MNHNS and CDR2 SASEGT. CDR3 in amino acids: CASSDPLDSQKALPTGELFF.

The genes are TRBV18 and TRBJ2-4; TCRdb names TRBD1, which stays unverified in the absence of DNA. CDR1 KGHSH and CDR2 LQKENI come from the germline V gene. The length of the CDR3 is 17 residues. DNA is not on record. CDR3: CASSPLGQGVGKNIQYF. Full variable domain (rest looked up from reference TRBV18 and TRBJ2-4): NAGVMQNPRHLVRRRGQEARLRCSPMKGHSHVYWYRQLPEEGLKFMVYLQKENIIDESGMPKERFSAEFPKEGPSILRIQQVVRGDSAAYFCASSPLGQGVGKNIQYFGAGTRLSVL.

The rearrangement links TRBV5-1 to TRBJ2-1; TCRdb indicates TRBD2, and absent DNA this call remains unverified. Germline V gives CDR1 SGHRS, CDR2 YFSETQ. This CDR3 is built from 15 residues. Nucleotide data are not available. This CDR3 is CASSLIGGSYNEQFF.

Measured by frequency, this clone is medium-sized. The rearrangement uses TRBV5-4 and TRBJ1-4. The CDR3 totals 13 residues. This entry has no DNA. Germline V gene sequence: CDR1 SGHNT, CDR2 YYREEE (reference sequence). The CDR3 loop is CASTTRVGEKLFF.

The CDR3 spells CASSLEAGAPYEQYF. The chain has TRBV7-2 and TRBJ2-7; TCRdb lists TRBD2, though no DNA is available to test this call. In germline, CDR1 is SGHTA, CDR2 FQGNSA. CDR3 length: 15 amino acids. A DNA sequence was not provided.

The V and J genes are TRBV7-9 and TRBJ1-1; checking the TCRdb D call of TRBD1 is not possible without DNA. The CDR3 loop spans 14 amino acids. The nucleotide record is missing. CDR1 is SEHNR, CDR2 FQNEAQ, per germline (reference sequence). The CDR3 loop reads CASSVQGARTEAFF.

This chain connects TRBV28 to TRBJ1-1. Germline assignment: CDR1 MDHEN and CDR2 SYDVKM. CDR3 length: 13 amino acids. No DNA is given. The CDR3: CASRGTVNTEAFF.

The chain links TRBV6-6 to TRBJ1-1; TCRdb gives TRBD1 as the D gene, but with no DNA this cannot be confirmed. Germline V gene sequence: CDR1 MNHNY, CDR2 SVGAGI (reference sequence). The CDR3 consists of 13 residues. Only the protein is available. CDR3 residues: CASNGQGDTEAFF.

The chain is built from TRBV19 and TRBJ2-2; without DNA, the TCRdb call of TRBD2 cannot be checked. The CDR3 has 19 amino acids. Only the protein is available. CDR1 LNHDA and CDR2 SQIVND come from the germline V gene (reference sequence). This CDR3 reads CASSISSSGRALYTGELFF. Complete variable domain (other parts from reference TRBV19 and TRBJ2-2): DGGITQSPKYLFRKEGQNVTLSCEQNLNHDAMYWYRQDPGQGLRLIYYSQIVNDFQKGDIAEGYSVSREKKESFPLTVTSAQKNPTAFYLCASSISSSGRALYTGELFFGEGSRLTVL.

This clone counts as medium-sized by frequency. CDR3 residues: CASSFNNKGGYTF. The chain links TRBV5-4 to TRBJ1-2. The length of the CDR3 is 13 residues. No DNA is listed. The germline V gene encodes CDR1 SGHNT and CDR2 YYREEE (reference sequence).

V gene TRBV6-6 combines with J gene TRBJ2-2; the TCRdb call, TRBD2, lacks DNA for checking. The CDR3 length is 15 residues. Only the protein is on record. Germline CDR1 MNHNY, CDR2 SVGAGI (reference sequence). The CDR3 is CASTWGGMNTGELFF.

This rearrangement joins TRBV21-1 to TRBJ1-4; TCRdb's assignment of TRBD1 cannot be checked, as there is no DNA. TRBV21-1 is a known pseudogene. CDR3 length equals 17 residues. DNA is not recorded here. The CDR3 reads CASSPRPYRDRNEKLFF.

The gene calls are TRBV2 and TRBJ1-2. The CDR3 totals 12 residues. The record lacks a DNA sequence. The V gene's germline CDR1 is SNHLY and CDR2 FYNNEI. This CDR3 is CASSKGRYGYTF.

The J gene is TRBJ1-1, the V gene TRBV6-5. Germline CDR1 reads MNHEY; CDR2 reads SVGAGI. The CDR3 is 15 residues long. No DNA appears here. The CDR3 reads CASSYAGRPNTEAFF.

The rearrangement links TRBV6-6 to TRBJ1-2; TCRdb's D call, TRBD1, is unchecked because there is no DNA. The CDR3 covers 14 residues. There is no recorded DNA. CDR1 is MNHNY, CDR2 SVGAGI, per germline (reference sequence). CDR3 sequence reads: CASRHWTGTLSYTF.

The rearrangement uses TRBV5-1 and TRBJ1-2. This CDR3 comprises 15 residues. This entry has no DNA. The germline gives CDR1 SGHRS, CDR2 YFSETQ. CDR3: CASSPVGISNYGYTF.

This clone is deemed medium-sized by its frequency. The chain combines TRBV11-3 with TRBJ2-7; there is no DNA to check the TCRdb D call of TRBD1. This CDR3 comprises 14 residues. DNA is not recorded here. In germline, CDR1 is SGHNT, CDR2 YENEEA. CDR3 sequence reads: CASSRDRWFPEQYF.